In its sample, the clone carrying this T cell receptor (beta chain) was seen a few times. Antigen: not known. Clones were read by immunoSEQ multiplex PCR, and TCRdb kept only the in-frame ones, dropping some. This sample has approximately 84,000 clones, with approximately 91% found just once. The data derive from a study of T cell responses to AZD1222 COVID-19 vaccine. The CDR3 covers 16 residues. V lost 2 bases to trimming and J lost 1 base; unmatched junction nucleotides: 2. Germline CDR1 reads SGHTA; CDR2 reads FQGTGA. Study observations and caveats: The sample set comprised mostly white British donors with more females, and clonal diversity was possibly underestimated. Variant regions that are unmutated are reportedly the target of nearly half of spike-specific TCRs. Spike-specific TCR repertoires showed rising breadth and depth after two AZD1222 doses.

The J gene is TRBJ1-1, the V gene TRBV7-3; 12 bases match TRBD1. This receptor was obtained from an adult in good health. Material: peripheral blood, obtained on day 0 of AZD1222 vaccination. Here the CDR3 DNA reads TGTGCCAGCAGCTTAGGGACAGGGGGCTCGAACACTGAAGCTTTCTTT. This sequence encodes CASSLGTGGSNTEAFF.